This T cell receptor (beta chain) is from a study of T cell responses to AZD1222 COVID-19 vaccine. The table came from immunoSEQ multiplex PCR; TCRdb's copy has only in-frame clones and leaves some out. The sample lists a few hundred thousand clones, over 90% occurring once. The CDR3 is 14 amino acids. Germline V lookup: CDR1 LGHDT, CDR2 YNNKEL (reference sequence). V was pared by 1 base and J by 7 bases, with 13 bases between. The chain employs TRBV3-1 (or the pseudogene TRBV3-2) and TRBJ1-2; no firm D call. This sample comprised peripheral blood, obtained on day 0 of AZD1222 vaccination. The source is an adult in good health. The CDR3 nucleotides are TGTGCCAGCAGCCAAGTCGCAGGTGACGGTGGCTACACCTTC. Translating it yields CASSQVAGDGGYTF.